Presented here are 17 T cell receptor beta chains from one specimen sequenced in a study of beta chain features in type 1 diabetes. The isolated RNA, all of it, was reverse transcribed, so expressed TCRB transcripts were what got sequenced. The assay was immunoSEQ multiplex PCR, and TCRdb's table has in-frame clones only and misses some. This sample carries about 650,000 clones, approximately 13% of them seen once, and the ten largest clones take around 0.12%. Broader study findings: In every one of the four CD4+ subsets, TCRB CDR3s were moderately but significantly shorter in Type 1 diabetes patients.

Their cognate antigens are unknown. The sample consisted of naive CD4+ T cells from blood. These receptors were obtained from a man younger than 45 with type 1 diabetes.

The chain employs TRBV5-1 and TRBJ2-1; D is unclear. Trimming removed 5 bases from V and 3 bases from J, with 12 bases in between. The CDR3 sequence is 14 residues long. Looked up from germline, CDR1 is SGHRS and CDR2 is YFSETQ. CDR3 in DNA: TGCGCCAGCAGTGATCCGGGCTACTACAATGAGCAGTTCTTC. As protein: CASSDPGYYNEQFF.

This clone was counted between two and nine times. Other DNA sequences from this sample encode an identical CDR3 as well. The chain links TRBV7-2 to TRBJ2-2, with 8 bases aligning to TRBD1. CDR1 SGHTA and CDR2 FQGNSA come from the germline V gene. CDR3 length: 15 amino acids. Unmatched junction bases numbered 0, after V lost 3 bases and J lost 0 bases. CDR3 in amino acids: CASSLDRANTGELFF. The CDR3, as DNA: TGTGCCAGCAGCTTGGACAGGGCGAACACCGGGGAGCTGTTTTTT.

J is TRBJ2-7 and V is TRBV9; D is unresolved. Looked up from germline, CDR1 is SGDLS and CDR2 is YYNGEE. The CDR3 is 11 residues long. The V and J ends lost 5 bases and 7 bases respectively, with 10 bases between them. For the CDR3, the DNA is TGTGCCAGCAGTCGGGTACGAGAGCAGTACTTC. The encoded protein is CASSRVREQYF.

The chain employs TRBV7-9 and TRBJ1-6; possible D gene TRBD1, 5 bases. The CDR3 is made up of 14 amino acids. CDR1 and CDR2 from the germline V gene are SEHNR and FQNEAQ (reference sequence). The V gene lost 5 bases and the J gene lost 5 bases, with 10 bases spanning the gap. CDR3 sequence: CASSPGTDNSPLHF. Written as DNA, the CDR3 is TGTGCCAGCAGCCCCGGGACCGATAATTCACCCCTCCACTTT.

There are a few counts of this clone. The chain carries TRBV5-4 and TRBJ1-4, with 7 bases lining up with TRBD1. After removal of 4 bases from V and 4 bases from J, the junction contained 4 bases not matched to a gene. The length of the CDR3 is 14 residues. Germline V gives CDR1 SGHNT, CDR2 YYREEE (reference sequence). CDR3 sequence reads: CASSRTGINEKLFF. In DNA form, the CDR3 reads TGTGCCAGCAGCCGGACAGGAATTAATGAAAAACTGTTTTTT.

The sample holds a few counts of this clone. The chain joins TRBV20-1 to TRBJ1-1; unclear D gene. This CDR3 contains 11 residues. Trimming stripped 5 bases from V and 6 bases from J, with 10 bases between. CDR1 is DFQATT and CDR2 is SNEGSKA in the germline V gene (reference sequence). CDR3 bases: TGCAGTGCTCCTGTACGGGCTGAAGCTTTCTTT. Amino acids: CSAPVRAEAFF.

Only a few counts were recorded for this clone. The V call is TRBV7-9, the J call TRBJ2-7; D gene ambiguous. Germline V CDR1 and CDR2: SEHNR, FQNEAQ (reference sequence). V lost 5 bases and J lost 5, with 10 bases in between. The CDR3 consists of 12 residues. The CDR3: CASSPNSNEQYF. The CDR3 DNA follows: TGTGCCAGCAGCCCAAATAGTAACGAGCAGTACTTC.

This clone was counted only a few times. V gene TRBV9 combines with J gene TRBJ1-6; no definite D call. The germline V and J ends were trimmed by 3 bases and 0 bases, with 13 bases remaining between them. The CDR3 consists of 17 residues. The germline V gene encodes CDR1 SGDLS and CDR2 YYNGEE. The CDR3 sequence is CASSAGYASSYNSPLHF. The CDR3 coding sequence is TGTGCCAGCAGCGCGGGGTACGCAAGCTCCTATAATTCACCCCTCCACTTT.

The chain has TRBV28 and TRBJ2-1, with 7 bases lining up with TRBD1. Germline V lookup: CDR1 MDHEN, CDR2 SYDVKM. V shed 8 bases and J 2 bases; nucleotides not matched to a gene: 3. The CDR3 runs 13 residues. The CDR3 region has the DNA TGTGCCAGCCGACAGGGAGCCTACAATGAGCAGTTCTTC. Its translation is CASRQGAYNEQFF.

A single count supports this clone. The genes are TRBV7-2 and TRBJ1-2; weak D call: TRBD1 (5 bases). The CDR3 spans 16 residues. The germline V gene encodes CDR1 SGHTA and CDR2 FQGNSA. The ends were cut back, 2 bases at V and 3 bases at J, with 16 bases in the middle. The CDR3 DNA is TGTGCCAGCAGCTTACGGATTGGGGCAGGCGACTATGGCTACACCTTC. The encoded protein is CASSLRIGAGDYGYTF.

This clone was counted between two and nine times. The chain uses TRBV20-1 and TRBJ1-2, with no clear D. Germline values: CDR1 DFQATT, CDR2 SNEGSKA (reference sequence). The CDR3 has 11 residues. V lost 8 bases and J 8 bases, leaving 15 bases between the germline ends. CDR3 sequence (DNA): TGCAGTCGGGTGCTCCTGCAGGGCTACACCTTC. Translating it yields CSRVLLQGYTF.

The chain carries TRBV4-3 and TRBJ2-3; the D gene is possibly TRBD1 (5 bases). The ends were cut back, 0 bases at V and 0 bases at J, with 10 bases in the middle. CDR1 LGHNA and CDR2 YSLEER come from the germline V gene. The CDR3 sequence is 16 residues long. The CDR3 bases are TGCGCCAGCAGCCAAGAACCAGGGATTAGCACAGATACGCAGTATTTT. Its translation is CASSQEPGISTDTQYF.

This clone was observed a few times. CDR3 nucleotides: TGTGCCATCAGTGACTCGACGGGAGGGAAGCCAGATACGCAGTATTTT. It encodes CAISDSTGGKPDTQYF. This sequence joins TRBV10-3 and TRBJ2-3; the match to TRBD2 covers 8 bases. CDR1 is ENHRY and CDR2 is SYGVKD in the germline V gene. The CDR3 has 16 residues. Trimming cost V 3 bases and J 4 bases; bases outside gene matches: 9.

The CDR3 loop is CASSLVGAGLTDTQYF. CDR3 DNA: TGTGCCAGCAGCTTGGTTGGAGCAGGGCTGACAGATACGCAGTATTTT. V usage is TRBV5-4 and J usage is TRBJ2-3, with D perhaps TRBD1 (5 bases). V lost 0 bases, J lost 3 bases, and 14 bases lay in between. The CDR3 length is 16 residues. Germline V gene lookup returns CDR1 SGHNT and CDR2 YYREEE (reference sequence).

This chain uses TRBV25-1 with TRBJ1-3; D not resolved. Germline V lookup: CDR1 MGHDK, CDR2 SYGVNS. V was shortened by 4 bases and J by 0 bases, with 7 bases between the two germline ends. The CDR3 has 14 amino acids. CDR3 nucleotide sequence: TGTGCCAGCAGTGGGGCCAGCTCTGGAAACACCATATATTTT. It is translated as CASSGASSGNTIYF.

The chain carries TRBV14 and TRBJ1-2, with TRBD1 matching over 7 bases. With V trimmed by 4 bases and J by 6 bases, 5 bases remained unmatched. The germline CDR1 and CDR2 sequences are SGHDN and FVKESK. This CDR3 is built from 13 residues. CDR3 in amino acids: CASSLRTGDGYTF. DNA for the CDR3: TGTGCCAGCAGCCTTCGAACAGGGGATGGCTACACCTTC.

The gene calls are TRBV9 and TRBJ2-7; D is tentatively TRBD1 or TRBD2 (5 bases each). CDR1 and CDR2 from the germline V gene are SGDLS and YYNGEE. CDR3 length: 13 amino acids. The V end was cut by 2 bases, the J end by 6 bases, with 12 bases between. CDR3 sequence (DNA): TGTGCCAGCAGCGTGGCACGGGGCGGCGAGCAGTACTTC. It encodes CASSVARGGEQYF.